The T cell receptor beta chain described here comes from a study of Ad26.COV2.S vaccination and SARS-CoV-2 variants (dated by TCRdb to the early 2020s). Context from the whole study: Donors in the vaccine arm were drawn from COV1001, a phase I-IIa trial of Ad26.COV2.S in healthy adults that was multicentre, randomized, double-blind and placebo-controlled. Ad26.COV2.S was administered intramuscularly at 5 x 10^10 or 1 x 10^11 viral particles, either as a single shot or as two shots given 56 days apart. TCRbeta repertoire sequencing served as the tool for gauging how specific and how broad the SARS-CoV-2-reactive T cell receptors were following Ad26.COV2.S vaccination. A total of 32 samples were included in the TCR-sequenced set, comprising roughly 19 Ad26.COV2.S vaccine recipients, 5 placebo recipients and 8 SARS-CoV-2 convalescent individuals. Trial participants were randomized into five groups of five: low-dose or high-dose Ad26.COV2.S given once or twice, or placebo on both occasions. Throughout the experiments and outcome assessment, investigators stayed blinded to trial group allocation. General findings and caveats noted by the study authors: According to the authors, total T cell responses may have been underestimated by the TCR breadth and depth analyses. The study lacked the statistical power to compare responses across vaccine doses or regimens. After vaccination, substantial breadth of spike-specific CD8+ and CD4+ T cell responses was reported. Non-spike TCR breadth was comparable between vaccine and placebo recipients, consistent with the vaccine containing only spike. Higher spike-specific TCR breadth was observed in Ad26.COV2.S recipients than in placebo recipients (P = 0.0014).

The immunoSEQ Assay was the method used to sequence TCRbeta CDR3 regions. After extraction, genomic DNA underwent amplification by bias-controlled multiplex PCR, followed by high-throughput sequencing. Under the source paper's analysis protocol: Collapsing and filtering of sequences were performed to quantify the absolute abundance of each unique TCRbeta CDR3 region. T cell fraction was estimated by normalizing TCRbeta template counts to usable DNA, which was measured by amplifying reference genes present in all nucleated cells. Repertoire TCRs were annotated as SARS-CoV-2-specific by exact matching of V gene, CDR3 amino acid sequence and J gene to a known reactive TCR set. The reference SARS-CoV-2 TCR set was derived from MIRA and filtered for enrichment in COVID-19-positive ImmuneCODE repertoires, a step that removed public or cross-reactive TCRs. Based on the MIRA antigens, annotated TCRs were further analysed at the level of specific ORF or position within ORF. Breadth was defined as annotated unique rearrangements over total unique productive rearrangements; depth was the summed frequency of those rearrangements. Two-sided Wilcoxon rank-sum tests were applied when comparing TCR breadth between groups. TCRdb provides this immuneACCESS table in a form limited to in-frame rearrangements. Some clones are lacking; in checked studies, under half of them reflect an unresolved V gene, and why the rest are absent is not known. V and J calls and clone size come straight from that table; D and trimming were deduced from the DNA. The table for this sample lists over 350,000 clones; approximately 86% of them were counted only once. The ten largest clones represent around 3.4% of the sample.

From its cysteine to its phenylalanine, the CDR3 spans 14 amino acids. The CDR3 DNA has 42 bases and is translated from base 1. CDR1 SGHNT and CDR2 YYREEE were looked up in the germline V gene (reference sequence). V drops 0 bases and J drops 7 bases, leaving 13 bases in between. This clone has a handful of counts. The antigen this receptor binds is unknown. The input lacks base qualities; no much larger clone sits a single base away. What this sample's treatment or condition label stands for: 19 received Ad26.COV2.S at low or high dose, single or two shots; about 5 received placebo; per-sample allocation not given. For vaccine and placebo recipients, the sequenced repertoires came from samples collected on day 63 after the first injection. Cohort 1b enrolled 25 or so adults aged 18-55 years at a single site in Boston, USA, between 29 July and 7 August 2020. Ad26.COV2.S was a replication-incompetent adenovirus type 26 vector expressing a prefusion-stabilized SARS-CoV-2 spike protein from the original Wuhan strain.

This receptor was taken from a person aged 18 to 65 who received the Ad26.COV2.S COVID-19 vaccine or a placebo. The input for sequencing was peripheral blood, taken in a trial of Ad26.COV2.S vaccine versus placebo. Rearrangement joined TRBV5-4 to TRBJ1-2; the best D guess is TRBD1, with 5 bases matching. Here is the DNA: TGTGCCAGCAGCTTGGATCTGGGGGAGCGTGGCTACACCTTC. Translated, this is CASSLDLGERGYTF.